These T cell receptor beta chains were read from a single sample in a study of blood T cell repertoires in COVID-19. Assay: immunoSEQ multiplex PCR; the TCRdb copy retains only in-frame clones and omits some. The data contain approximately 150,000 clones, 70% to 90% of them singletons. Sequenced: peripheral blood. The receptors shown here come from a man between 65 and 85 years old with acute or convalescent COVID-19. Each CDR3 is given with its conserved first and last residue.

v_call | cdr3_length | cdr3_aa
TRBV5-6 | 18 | CASSFIPQRLTSTDTQYF
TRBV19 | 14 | CASVNTGRNTEAFF
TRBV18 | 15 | CASSAVTDMNTEAFF
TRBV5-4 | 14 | CASSLRQGSYGYTF
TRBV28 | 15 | CASSLGQGTRDEQFF
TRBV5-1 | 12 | CASRRDRGEAFF
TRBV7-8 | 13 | CASSFREGTEAFF
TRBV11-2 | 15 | CASSFSIFREETQYF
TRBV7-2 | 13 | CASSLDRGSGYTF
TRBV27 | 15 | CASSSQGLSTDTQYF
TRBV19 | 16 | CASKVGGRGAKNIQYF
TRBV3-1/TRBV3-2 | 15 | CASSQDAGDGQPQHF
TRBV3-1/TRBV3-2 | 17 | CASSQDRANGAPYEQYF
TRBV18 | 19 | CASSPKVGTSGSGSYEQYF
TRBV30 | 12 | CAWSRNEETQYF
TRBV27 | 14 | CASSLAREVHEQYF
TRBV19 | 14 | CASSRPDREDTQYF
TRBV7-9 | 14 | CASSLDPLEFTQYF
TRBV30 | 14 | CAWSRDSTYNEQFF
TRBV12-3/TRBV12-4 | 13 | CASSPEGGQPQHF
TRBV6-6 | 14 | CASSIHPGQAEAFF
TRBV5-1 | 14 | CASSLEGAGAEQYF
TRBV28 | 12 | CASSLRPTEAFF
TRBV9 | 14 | CASRPGLAGETQYF
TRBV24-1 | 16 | CATSDLGGGGTGELFF
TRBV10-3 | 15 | CAISESKSGRYGYTF
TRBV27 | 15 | CASRVSGTGGREQYF
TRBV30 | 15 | CAWSQGQGAFEKLFF
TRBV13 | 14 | CACRKLARGNEQFF
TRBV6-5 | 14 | CASSTRTEVYGYTF
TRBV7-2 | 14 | CASSSGREKETQYF
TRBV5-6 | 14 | CASSLTGTGEKLFF
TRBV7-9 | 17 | CASSLTQGALGVEKLFF
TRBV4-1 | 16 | CASSLISGSGTDTQYF
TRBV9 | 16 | CASSVGYTSSGNTIYF
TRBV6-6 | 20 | CASSRGDSGDWSSYNSPLHF
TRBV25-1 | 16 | CASSEWGTGHSGTQYF
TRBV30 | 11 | CAGRGPEGYTF
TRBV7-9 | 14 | CASGVSGLNTEAFF
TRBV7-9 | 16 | CASSLSGASGSYEQFF